These 6 T cell receptor beta chains share one sample of origin, sequenced in a study of regulatory T cells in long-lasting Graves disease. Researchers made TCR beta libraries by using iRepertoire HTBI primers and running Arm-PCR on CDR3 regions. TCRdb fed the multiplex PCR reads into MiXCR, producing one record per CDR3 protein. Of 500,000 to 800,000 distinct CDR3 sequences in the sample, around 32% are singletons; the top ten hold 35% to 55%. Documented time point: persistent/refractory GD, antithyroid drugs over 5 years with positive TRAb. Isolated PBMC RNA provided the starting material for the TCR library. The sample in question was peripheral blood mononuclear cells (PBMCs), obtained when the disease was refractory, from a patient treated with antithyroid drugs. The origin of the receptors is a female donor with Graves disease.

With respect to this clonotype: A far more abundant clone sits one base away, making this likely a read error. The CDR3 nucleotides read TGTGCCAGCACCCTCGGAGGGGCGTCCTATGGCCACACCTTC. Translated: CASTLGGASYGHTF. This chain connects TRBV6-2 or TRBV6-3 to TRBJ1-2; tentatively, D is TRBD1 (5 bases). CDR3 size: 14 residues. Germline V CDR1 and CDR2: MNHEY, SVGEGT.

In its sample, this clonotype was seen a few times. V usage is TRBV4-1 and J usage is TRBJ1-1; D uncertain. The CDR3 has 13 amino acids. The V and J ends lost 0 bases and 8 bases respectively, with 10 bases between them. Germline V gene sequence: CDR1 MGHRA, CDR2 YSYEKL. CDR3 residues: CASSQEGVTEAFF. CDR3 DNA sequence: TGCGCCAGCAGCCAAGAGGGAGTGACAGAAGCTTTCTTT.

This clonotype was seen only a few times. The CDR3, as DNA: TGCAGCGTTCAGAGGGGGCGACGAGACACTGAAGCTTTCTTT. Translating it yields CSVQRGRRDTEAFF. The V call is TRBV29-1, the J call TRBJ1-1, with TRBD1 matching over 7 bases. Germline assignment: CDR1 SQVTM and CDR2 ANQGSEA. The CDR3 length is 14 residues. J gave up 3 bases and V 5 bases, and 9 bases lay outside the gene matches.

This rearrangement joins TRBV5-6 to TRBJ2-5, with TRBD2 matching 15 bases. Germline V gives CDR1 SGHDT, CDR2 YYEEEE. V was pared by 0 bases and J by 1 base, with 7 bases of the junction left unmatched. This CDR3 is built from 19 residues. CDR3 residues: CASSLARTSGRAGQETQYF. In nucleotides, the CDR3 is TGTGCCAGCAGCTTGGCCCGGACTAGCGGGAGGGCCGGCCAAGAGACCCAGTACTTC.

This clonotype was seen only a few times. Possible read error: a much larger clone is one base away. The chain uses TRBV7-9 and TRBJ2-7; 9 nucleotides line up with TRBD2. The CDR3 is made up of 15 amino acids. J lost 0 bases, V lost 5 bases, and 5 bases had no gene match. CDR1 SEHNR and CDR2 FQNEAQ come from the germline V gene (reference sequence). The CDR3 DNA is TGTGCCAGCAGCCCCTCTAGCGGGAACTCCTACGAGCAGTACTTC. Its protein product is CASSPSSGNSYEQYF.

This clonotype showed up just a few times. The chain uses TRBV20-1 and TRBJ2-7; 9 bases fit TRBD1. The germline gives CDR1 DFQATT, CDR2 SNEGSKA (reference sequence). V lost 6 bases, J lost 3 bases, and 12 bases stayed unmatched. There are 15 residues in the CDR3. CDR3 residues: CSARTPGQGVYEQYF. DNA for the CDR3: TGCAGTGCGAGAACTCCGGGACAGGGCGTCTACGAGCAGTACTTC.